This T cell receptor beta chain comes out of a study of beta chain features in type 1 diabetes. The CDR3 totals 13 residues. The germline V and J ends were trimmed by 2 bases and 5 bases, with 9 bases remaining between them. CDR1 is SGHTA and CDR2 is FQGNSA in the germline V gene. The purity of all sorted populations exceeded 95%. Study-wide findings and caveats: In the patient group, naive, central memory and Treg TCRB repertoires seemed more alike than in the healthy donor group. Researchers report that Type 1 diabetes patients had moderately but significantly shorter TCRB CDR3s across all four CD4+ subsets.

This clone was found a few times. Its specificity is unknown. The isolated RNA, all of it, was reverse transcribed, so expressed TCRB transcripts were what got sequenced. The method was immunoSEQ multiplex PCR; TCRdb's version includes in-frame clones alone and lacks a portion of them. The data show over 150,000 clones, with almost 8% seen just once and 0.5% held by the top ten. The sample comprised central memory CD4+ T cells from blood. This TCR came from a man in his late teens or twenties with type 1 diabetes. This rearrangement joins TRBV7-2 to TRBJ2-5; D gene uncertain. CDR3 bases: TGTGCCAGCAGCTTAACATCGCGGGAGACCCAGTACTTC. Its translation is CASSLTSRETQYF.